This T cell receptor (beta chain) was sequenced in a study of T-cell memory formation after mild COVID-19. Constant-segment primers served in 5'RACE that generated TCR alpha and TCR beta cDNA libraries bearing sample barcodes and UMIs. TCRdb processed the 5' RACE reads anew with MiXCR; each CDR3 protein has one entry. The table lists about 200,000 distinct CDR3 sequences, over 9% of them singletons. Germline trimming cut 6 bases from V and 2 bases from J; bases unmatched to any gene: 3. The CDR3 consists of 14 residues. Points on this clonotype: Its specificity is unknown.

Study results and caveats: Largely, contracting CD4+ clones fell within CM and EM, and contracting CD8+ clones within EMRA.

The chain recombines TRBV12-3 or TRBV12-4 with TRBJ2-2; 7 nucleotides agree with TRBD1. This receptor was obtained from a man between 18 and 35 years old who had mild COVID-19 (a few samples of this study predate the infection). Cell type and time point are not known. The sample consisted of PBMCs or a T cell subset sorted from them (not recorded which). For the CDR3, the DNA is TGTGCCAGCAGCAGGGGGTTAAACACCGGGGAGCTGTTTTTT. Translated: CASSRGLNTGELFF.